The 8 T cell receptor beta chains listed next were all sequenced from one sample in a study of identical twins. Using its own MiXCR run on the 5' RACE reads, TCRdb lists one record per CDR3 protein. Altogether 600,000 to 850,000 distinct CDR3 sequences are present, about 20% being singletons, with the ten largest covering roughly 13%. The same specimen was also included in a second study, on T cells expressing NK-cell markers.

The sample taken for sequencing was PBMCs. The receptor source for this set is a woman younger than 30 in good health.

The CDR3 DNA sequence: TGCGCCAGCAGCCCAGCCGCCATGCTTGGGAGGACTGAAGCTTTCTTT. Translated: CASSPAAMLGRTEAFF. The genes are TRBV5-1 and TRBJ1-1; D remains ambiguous. CDR1 is SGHRS and CDR2 is YFSETQ in the germline V gene. V was trimmed by 4 bases and J by 5 bases, leaving 21 bases between them. The CDR3 covers 16 residues.

This clonotype was seen repeatedly, ten times or more. This chain links TRBV20-1 with TRBJ1-1; TRBD1 matches at 8 bases. This CDR3 has 12 amino acids. With V trimmed by 6 bases and J by 11 bases, 11 bases remained unmatched. CDR1 and CDR2 (germline): DFQATT, SNEGSKA (reference sequence). CDR3 residues: CSARKQGGEAFF. The CDR3 DNA reads as TGCAGTGCACGGAAACAGGGGGGGGAGGCTTTCTTT.

This clonotype was counted a few times. This chain uses TRBV20-1 with TRBJ2-5; no definite D call. Germline loops: CDR1 DFQATT, CDR2 SNEGSKA (reference sequence). V was trimmed by 5 bases and J by 1 base, leaving 8 bases between them. This CDR3 region has 12 residues. The CDR3: CSAYGPQETQYF. DNA for the CDR3: TGCAGTGCTTACGGGCCCCAAGAGACCCAGTACTTC.

V is TRBV7-9 and J is TRBJ2-7; TRBD2 matches at 10 bases. The V gene's germline CDR1 is SEHNR and CDR2 FQNEAQ (reference sequence). This CDR3 region has 13 residues. V was pared by 7 bases and J by 3 bases, with 3 bases of the junction left unmatched. CDR3 sequence reads: CASTPSGSYEQYF. Written as DNA, the CDR3 is TGTGCCAGCACTCCTAGCGGGAGCTACGAGCAGTACTTC.

This clonotype was seen more than once but under ten times. The rearrangement uses TRBV20-1 and TRBJ2-2, with 7 bases matching TRBD2. V lost 6 bases, J lost 0 bases, and 4 bases stayed unmatched. There are 14 residues in the CDR3. Germline assignment: CDR1 DFQATT and CDR2 SNEGSKA (reference sequence). The CDR3 spells CSAKRDSNTGELFF. The CDR3 coding sequence is TGCAGTGCCAAGCGGGACTCGAACACCGGGGAGCTGTTTTTT.

The chain recombines TRBV5-6 with TRBJ2-3, with D perhaps TRBD2 (6 bases). V shed 4 bases and J shed 6 bases, with 12 bases lying between them. This CDR3 is built from 13 residues. Germline V lookup: CDR1 SGHDT, CDR2 YYEEEE. DNA for the CDR3: TGTGCCAGCAGCGGAGGGACTTTCGATACGCAGTATTTT. Its translation: CASSGGTFDTQYF.

This chain uses TRBV29-1 with TRBJ2-3, with D hard to call. Trimming took off 3 bases at V and 0 bases at J, with 13 bases between the two ends. The germline CDR1 and CDR2 sequences are SQVTM and ANQGSEA. The CDR3 spans 15 residues. Here the CDR3 DNA reads TGCAGCGTTGACTTGTCACCGGCTAGCACAGATACGCAGTATTTT. It codes for CSVDLSPASTDTQYF.

This clonotype came up a few times. The chain recombines TRBV5-1 with TRBJ2-2; D is ambiguous. From germline, CDR1 is SGHRS and CDR2 YFSETQ. The V and J ends lost 4 bases and 3 bases respectively, with 16 bases between them. CDR3 length: 16 amino acids. CDR3 region: CASSLSSLGDTGELFF. The CDR3 DNA sequence: TGCGCCAGCAGCCTGTCCTCCTTAGGCGACACCGGGGAGCTGTTTTTT.